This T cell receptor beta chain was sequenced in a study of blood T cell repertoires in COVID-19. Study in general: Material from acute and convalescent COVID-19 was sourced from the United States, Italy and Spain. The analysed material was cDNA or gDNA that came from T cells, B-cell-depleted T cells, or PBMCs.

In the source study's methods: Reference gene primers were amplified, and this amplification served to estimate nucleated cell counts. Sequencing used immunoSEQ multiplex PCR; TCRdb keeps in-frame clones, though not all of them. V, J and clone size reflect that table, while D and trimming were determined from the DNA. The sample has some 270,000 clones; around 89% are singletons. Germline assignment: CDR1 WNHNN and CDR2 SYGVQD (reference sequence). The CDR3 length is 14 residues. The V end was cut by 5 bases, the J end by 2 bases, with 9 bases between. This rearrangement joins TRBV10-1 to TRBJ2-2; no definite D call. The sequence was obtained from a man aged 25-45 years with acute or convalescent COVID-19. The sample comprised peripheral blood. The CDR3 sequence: CASSMGFNTGELFF. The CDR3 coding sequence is TGCGCCAGCAGTATGGGCTTTAACACCGGGGAGCTGTTTTTT.